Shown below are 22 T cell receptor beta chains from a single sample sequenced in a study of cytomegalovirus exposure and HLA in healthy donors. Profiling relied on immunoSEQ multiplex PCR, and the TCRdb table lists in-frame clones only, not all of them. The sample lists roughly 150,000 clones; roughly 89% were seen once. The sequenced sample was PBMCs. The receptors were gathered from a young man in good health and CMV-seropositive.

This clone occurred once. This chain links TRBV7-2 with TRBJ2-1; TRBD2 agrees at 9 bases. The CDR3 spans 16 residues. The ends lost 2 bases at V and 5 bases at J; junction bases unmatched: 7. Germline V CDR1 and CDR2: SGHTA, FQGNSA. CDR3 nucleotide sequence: TGTGCCAGCAGCTTACAAGCTAGCGGGACCAACAATGAGCAGTTCTTC. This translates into CASSLQASGTNNEQFF. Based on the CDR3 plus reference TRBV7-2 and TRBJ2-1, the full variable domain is GAGVSQSPSNKVTEKGKDVELRCDPISGHTALYWYRQSLGQGLEFLIYFQGNSAPDKSGLPSDRFSAERTGGSVSTLTIQRTQQEDSAVYLCASSLQASGTNNEQFFGPGTRLTVL.

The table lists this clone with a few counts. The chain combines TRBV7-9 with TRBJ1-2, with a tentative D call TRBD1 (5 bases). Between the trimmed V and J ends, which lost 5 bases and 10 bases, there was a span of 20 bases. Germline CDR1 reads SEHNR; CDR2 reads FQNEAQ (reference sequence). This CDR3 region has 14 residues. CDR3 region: CASSPTTELWDYTF. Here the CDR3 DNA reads TGTGCCAGCAGCCCTACGACAGAACTATGGGACTACACCTTC.

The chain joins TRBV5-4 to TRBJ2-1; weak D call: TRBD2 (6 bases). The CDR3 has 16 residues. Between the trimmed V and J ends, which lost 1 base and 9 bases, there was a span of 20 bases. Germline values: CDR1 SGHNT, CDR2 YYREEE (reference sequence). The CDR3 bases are TGTGCCAGCAGCTTGCCCTCGGGAGTACCTTCCGGTGAGCAGTTCTTC. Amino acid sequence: CASSLPSGVPSGEQFF.

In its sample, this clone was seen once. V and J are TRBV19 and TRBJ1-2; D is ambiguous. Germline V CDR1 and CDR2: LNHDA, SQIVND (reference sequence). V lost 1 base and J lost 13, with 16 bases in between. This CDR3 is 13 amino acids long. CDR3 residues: CASSIVTEVPTTF. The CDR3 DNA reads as TGTGCCAGTAGTATAGTAACGGAGGTACCAACCACCTTC.

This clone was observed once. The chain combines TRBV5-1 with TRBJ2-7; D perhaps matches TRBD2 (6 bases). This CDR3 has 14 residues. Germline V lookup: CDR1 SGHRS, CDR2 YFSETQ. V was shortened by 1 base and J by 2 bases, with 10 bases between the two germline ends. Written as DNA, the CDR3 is TGCGCCAGCAGCTTGTCCGGGAGCCCCTACGAGCAGTACTTC. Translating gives CASSLSGSPYEQYF. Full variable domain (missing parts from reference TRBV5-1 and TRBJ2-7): KAGVTQTPRYLIKTRGQQVTLSCSPISGHRSVSWYQQTPGQGLQFLFEYFSETQRNKGNFPGRFSGRQFSNSRSEMNVSTLELGDSALYLCASSLSGSPYEQYFGPGTRLTVT.

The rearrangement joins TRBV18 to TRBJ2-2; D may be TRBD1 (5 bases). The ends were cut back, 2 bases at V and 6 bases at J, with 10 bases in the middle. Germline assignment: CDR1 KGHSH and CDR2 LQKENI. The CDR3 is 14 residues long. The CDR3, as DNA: TGTGCCAGCTCACCATCCGACAGACCCGGGGAGCTGTTTTTT. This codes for CASSPSDRPGELFF.

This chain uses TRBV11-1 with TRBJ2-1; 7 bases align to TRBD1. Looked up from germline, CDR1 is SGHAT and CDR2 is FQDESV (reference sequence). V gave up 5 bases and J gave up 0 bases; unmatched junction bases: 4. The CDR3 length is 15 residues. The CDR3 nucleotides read TGTGCCAGCAGCCCCAGGGGGAGCTCCTACAATGAGCAGTTCTTC. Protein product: CASSPRGSSYNEQFF.

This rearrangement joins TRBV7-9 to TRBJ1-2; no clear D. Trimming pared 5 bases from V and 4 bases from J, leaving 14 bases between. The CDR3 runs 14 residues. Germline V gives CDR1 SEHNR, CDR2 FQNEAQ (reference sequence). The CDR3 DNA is TGTGCCAGCAGCGAATTAACGAGTGGCTATGGCTACACCTTC. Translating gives CASSELTSGYGYTF.

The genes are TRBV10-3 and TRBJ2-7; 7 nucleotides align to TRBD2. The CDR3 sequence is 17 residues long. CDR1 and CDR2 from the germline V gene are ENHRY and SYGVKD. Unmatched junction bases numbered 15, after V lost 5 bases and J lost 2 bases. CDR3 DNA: TGTGCCATCAGTTACATACCTCTAGCGGCACCCGCCTACGAGCAGTACTTC. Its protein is CAISYIPLAAPAYEQYF.

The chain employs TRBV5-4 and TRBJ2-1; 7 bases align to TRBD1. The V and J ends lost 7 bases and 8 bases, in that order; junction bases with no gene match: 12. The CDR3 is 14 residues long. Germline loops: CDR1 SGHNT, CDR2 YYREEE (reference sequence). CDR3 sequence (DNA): TGTGCCAGCCGTGAAACAGGGGAAAATGATGAGCAGTTCTTC. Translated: CASRETGENDEQFF.

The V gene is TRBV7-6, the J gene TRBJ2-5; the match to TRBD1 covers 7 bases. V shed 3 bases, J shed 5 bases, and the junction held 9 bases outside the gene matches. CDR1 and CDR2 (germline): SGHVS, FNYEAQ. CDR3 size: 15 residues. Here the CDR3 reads CASSFGSTGVETQYF. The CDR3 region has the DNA TGTGCCAGCAGCTTCGGGTCAACAGGGGTCGAGACCCAGTACTTC. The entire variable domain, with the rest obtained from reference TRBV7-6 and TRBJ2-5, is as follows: GAGVSQSPRYKVTKRGQDVALRCDPISGHVSLYWYRQALGQGPEFLTYFNYEAQQDKSGLPNDRFSAERPEGSISTLTIQRTEQRDSAMYRCASSFGSTGVETQYFGPGTRLLVL.

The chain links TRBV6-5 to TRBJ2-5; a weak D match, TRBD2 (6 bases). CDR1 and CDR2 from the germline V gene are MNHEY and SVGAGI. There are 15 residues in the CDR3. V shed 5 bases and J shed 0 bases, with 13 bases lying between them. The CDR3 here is CASSRAGGYQETQYF. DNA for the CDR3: TGTGCCAGCAGTCGAGCGGGTGGGTACCAAGAGACCCAGTACTTC.

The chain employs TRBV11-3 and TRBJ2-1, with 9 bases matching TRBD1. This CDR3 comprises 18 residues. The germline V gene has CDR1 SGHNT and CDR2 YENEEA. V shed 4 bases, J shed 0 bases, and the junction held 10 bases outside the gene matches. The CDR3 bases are TGTGCCAGCAGCTCGAGGGGCGGGACAGGGAGCTCCTACAATGAGCAGTTCTTC. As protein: CASSSRGGTGSSYNEQFF.

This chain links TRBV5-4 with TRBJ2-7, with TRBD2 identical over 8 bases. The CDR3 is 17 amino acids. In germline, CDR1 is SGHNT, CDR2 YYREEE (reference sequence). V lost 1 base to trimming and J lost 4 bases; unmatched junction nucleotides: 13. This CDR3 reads CASSLYKRETMKYEQYF. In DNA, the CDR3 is TGTGCCAGCAGCTTGTATAAGCGGGAGACAATGAAATACGAGCAGTACTTC.

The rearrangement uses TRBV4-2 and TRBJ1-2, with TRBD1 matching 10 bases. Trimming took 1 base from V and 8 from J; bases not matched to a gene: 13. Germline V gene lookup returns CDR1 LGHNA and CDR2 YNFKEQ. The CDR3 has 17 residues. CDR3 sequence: CASSQVLPDRGQEGYTF. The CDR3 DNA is TGTGCCAGCAGCCAAGTTTTACCAGACAGGGGGCAGGAGGGCTACACCTTC.

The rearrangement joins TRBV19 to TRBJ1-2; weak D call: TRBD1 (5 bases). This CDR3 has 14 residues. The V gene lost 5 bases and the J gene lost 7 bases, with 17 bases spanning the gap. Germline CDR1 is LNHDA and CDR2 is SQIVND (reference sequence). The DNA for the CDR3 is TGTGCCAGTAGTCGTCCCGACAGACCGGGTGGCTACACCTTC. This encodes CASSRPDRPGGYTF.

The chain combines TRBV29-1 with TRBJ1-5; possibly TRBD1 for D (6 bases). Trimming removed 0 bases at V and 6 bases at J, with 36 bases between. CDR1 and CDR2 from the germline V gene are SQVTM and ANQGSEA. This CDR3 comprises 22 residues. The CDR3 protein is CSVEDLKPGQADKRKIFQPQHF. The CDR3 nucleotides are TGCAGCGTTGAAGATCTCAAACCGGGACAAGCAGATAAAAGAAAGATCTTTCAGCCCCAGCATTTT.

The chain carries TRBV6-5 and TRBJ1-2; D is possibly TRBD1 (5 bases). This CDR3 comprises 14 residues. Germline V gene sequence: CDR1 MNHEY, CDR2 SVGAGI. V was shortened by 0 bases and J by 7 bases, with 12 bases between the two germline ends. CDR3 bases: TGTGCCAGCAGTTACTCGGGGACTCCGAGTGGCTACACCTTC. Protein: CASSYSGTPSGYTF.

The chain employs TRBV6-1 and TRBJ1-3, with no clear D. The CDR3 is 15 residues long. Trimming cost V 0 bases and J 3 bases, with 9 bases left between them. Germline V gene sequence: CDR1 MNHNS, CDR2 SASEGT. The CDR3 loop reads CASSEAGGLGNTIYF. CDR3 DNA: TGTGCCAGCAGTGAAGCTGGCGGGCTTGGAAACACCATATATTTT.

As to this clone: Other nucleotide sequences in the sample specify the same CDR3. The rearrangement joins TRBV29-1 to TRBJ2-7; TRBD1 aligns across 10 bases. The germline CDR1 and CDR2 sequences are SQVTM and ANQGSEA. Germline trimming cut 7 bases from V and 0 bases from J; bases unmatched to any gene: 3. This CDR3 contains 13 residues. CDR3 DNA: TGCAGCGCCCGGACAGGGGGCTCCTACGAGCAGTACTTC. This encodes CSARTGGSYEQYF.

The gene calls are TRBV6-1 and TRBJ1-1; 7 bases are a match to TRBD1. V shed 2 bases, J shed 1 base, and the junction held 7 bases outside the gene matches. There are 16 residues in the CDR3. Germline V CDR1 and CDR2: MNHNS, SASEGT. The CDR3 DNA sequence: TGTGCCAGCAGTGAAACCGGGACAGCGTGGAACACTGAAGCTTTCTTT. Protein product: CASSETGTAWNTEAFF.

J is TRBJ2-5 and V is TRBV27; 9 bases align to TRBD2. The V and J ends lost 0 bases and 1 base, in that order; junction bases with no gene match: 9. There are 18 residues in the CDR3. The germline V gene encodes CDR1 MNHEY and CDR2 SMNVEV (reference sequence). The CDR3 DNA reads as TGTGCCAGCAGTTTATCGAGAAATAGCGGGAGAGTCCAAGAGACCCAGTACTTC. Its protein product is CASSLSRNSGRVQETQYF.